Listed below are T cell receptor beta chains from one sample, sequenced in a study of T cell responses to AZD1222 COVID-19 vaccine. Using immunoSEQ multiplex PCR, the repertoire was profiled, and TCRdb retains in-frame clones only, with some absent. The sample lists about 100,000 clones; about 90% were seen once. Specimen: peripheral blood, collected 28 days after the second AZD1222 dose. Every receptor here comes from an adult who received the AZD1222 COVID-19 vaccine. The CDR3 runs from the conserved cysteine through the conserved F or W. Fields, in order: clone size, J gene, CDR3 length, D gene, V gene, CDR3 DNA, CDR3 protein. The D gene is left open where the match is weak. For some rows the clone size is stated as once, few or many, or as a class when expanded; others skip it.

NA	TRBJ1-1	15	NA	TRBV19	TGTGCCAGTAGTATCGGCAGGGATCGGGGCACTGAAGCTTTCTTT	CASSIGRDRGTEAFF
NA	TRBJ2-3	16	TRBD1	TRBV11-3	TGTGCCAGCAGCCCGGGACAGAACACTAGCACAGATACGCAGTATTTT	CASSPGQNTSTDTQYF
NA	TRBJ1-4	12	NA	TRBV7-9	TGTGCCAGCAGCTTACGACGCGAAAAACTGTTTTTT	CASSLRREKLFF
NA	TRBJ2-5	12	NA	TRBV19	TGTGCCAGTAGTATAGATCGCGGGACCCAGTACTTC	CASSIDRGTQYF
NA	TRBJ2-1	15	TRBD2	TRBV3-1/TRBV3-2	TGTGCCAGCAGCCAAGAGGCGGGAGGATACAATGAGCAGTTCTTC	CASSQEAGGYNEQFF
NA	TRBJ2-2	17	TRBD2	TRBV5-1	TGCGCCAGCAGGCCGGAGGCGGGAGGGCGGGCCACCGGGGAGCTGTTTTTT	CASRPEAGGRATGELFF
NA	TRBJ1-4	15	NA	TRBV4-1	TGCGCCAGCAGCCAAGAGGGGCAGGGGAGGGAAAAACTGTTTTTT	CASSQEGQGREKLFF
NA	TRBJ2-2	14	NA	TRBV3-1/TRBV3-2	TGTGCCAGCAGCATGGGGGGTCTGACCGGGGAGCTGTTTTTT	CASSMGGLTGELFF
NA	TRBJ2-3	17	TRBD2	TRBV24-1	TGTGCCACCAGTGACCCCGGGACTAGCGGGAGAGGAGATACGCAGTATTTT	CATSDPGTSGRGDTQYF
NA	TRBJ1-5	14	NA	TRBV19	TGTGCCAGTAGTATGAGTCAGATCAATCAGCCCCAGCATTTT	CASSMSQINQPQHF
NA	TRBJ2-7	14	TRBD1	TRBV7-3	TGTGCCAGCAGCCCCACCGGGACAGCCTACGAGCAGTACTTC	CASSPTGTAYEQYF
once	TRBJ2-7	16	NA	TRBV7-9	TGTGCCAGCAGCTTAAGGGGAGGTCTGGAGGGCTACGAGCAGTACTTC	CASSLRGGLEGYEQYF
NA	TRBJ1-3	15	NA	TRBV12-5	TGTGCTAGTGGTTCCTCTGCGGGCAGGATAAACACCATATATTTT	CASGSSAGRINTIYF
NA	TRBJ1-1	11	NA	TRBV28	TGTGCCAGCACCCGGGGGACTGAAGCTTTCTTT	CASTRGTEAFF
NA	TRBJ1-1	12	NA	TRBV6-2/TRBV6-3	TGTGCCAGCAGTTACATGGGGACTGAAGCTTTCTTT	CASSYMGTEAFF
NA	TRBJ1-6	14	NA	TRBV5-6	TGTGCCAGCAGCTTTAACCAGGGAAATTCACCCCTCCACTTT	CASSFNQGNSPLHF
NA	TRBJ2-5	15	TRBD1	TRBV7-8	TGTGCCAGCAGCCGAGGACAGGGGACGTTCGAGACCCAGTACTTC	CASSRGQGTFETQYF
once	TRBJ1-1	13	NA	TRBV5-1	TGCGCCAGCAGCTTGTATGGTCAGAATGAAGCTTTCTTT	CASSLYGQNEAFF
NA	TRBJ1-4	15	NA	TRBV19	TGTGCCAGTAGTATAATGAGTGACACTAATGAAAAACTGTTTTTT	CASSIMSDTNEKLFF
NA	TRBJ2-3	15	TRBD2	TRBV10-3	TGTGCCATCAGGGGACTAGCGGGAAAGGCGGATACGCAGTATTTT	CAIRGLAGKADTQYF
NA	TRBJ1-5	14	NA	TRBV2	TGTGCCAGCACCGTGGGAGGAGGCAATCAGCCCCAGCATTTT	CASTVGGGNQPQHF
NA	TRBJ2-7	13	NA	TRBV5-1	TGCGCCAGCAGCCTATCAATAAGTGGGGAGCAGTACTTC	CASSLSISGEQYF
NA	TRBJ1-5	15	NA	TRBV15	TGTGCCACCAGCAGAGATAAAGGGTCGGGCCAGCCCCAGCATTTT	CATSRDKGSGQPQHF
NA	TRBJ1-5	15	NA	TRBV7-8	TGTGCCAGCAGCCACCGGGACGGCCTCAATCAGCCCCAGCATTTT	CASSHRDGLNQPQHF
NA	TRBJ2-7	13	NA	TRBV10-3	TGTGCCATCAGTGTTGGAGGTTCCTACGAGCAGTACTTC	CAISVGGSYEQYF
NA	TRBJ2-2	14	NA	TRBV27	TGTGCCAGCAGTTTAAGGGGGGGCACCGGGGAGCTGTTTTTT	CASSLRGGTGELFF
NA	TRBJ2-1	13	TRBD2	TRBV19	TGTGCCAGTAGTCCTAGCGGCCGGAATGAGCAGTTCTTC	CASSPSGRNEQFF
once	TRBJ2-7	16	TRBD2	TRBV11-3	TGTGCCAGCAGCCCAGGGGGGACTAGCGGGAGCCTCGAGCAGTACTTC	CASSPGGTSGSLEQYF
NA	TRBJ2-7	14	TRBD1	TRBV5-6	TGTGCCAGCAGCCCCGGGACAGGGGCCAACGAGCAGTACTTC	CASSPGTGANEQYF
NA	TRBJ1-1	15	NA	TRBV19	TGTGCCAGTAGTATAGAAGAGCATCCGAACACTGAAGCTTTCTTT	CASSIEEHPNTEAFF
once	TRBJ2-1	16	TRBD2	TRBV19	TGTGCCAGTAGTAAGACTAGCGGGGCCCTTTCGAGTGAGCAGTTCTTC	CASSKTSGALSSEQFF
few	TRBJ2-7	15	TRBD1	TRBV13	TGTGCCAGCAGCGGGGGCTGGACAGGGAACTACGAGCAGTACTTC	CASSGGWTGNYEQYF
NA	TRBJ1-2	14	NA	TRBV6-5	TGTGCCAGCAGTTACCAAGGGACTTTCTATGGCTACACCTTC	CASSYQGTFYGYTF
NA	TRBJ1-4	14	NA	TRBV5-1	TGCGCCAGCAGCTCCGATCGTATTAATGAAAAACTGTTTTTT	CASSSDRINEKLFF
NA	TRBJ1-3	12	NA	TRBV12-3/TRBV12-4	TGTGCCAGCAGGGGTAACGGAAACACCATATATTTT	CASRGNGNTIYF
NA	TRBJ2-1	16	TRBD2	TRBV28	TGTGCCAGCAGGAGGCCGGGACTAGCGGGAGACAATGAGCAGTTCTTC	CASRRPGLAGDNEQFF
NA	TRBJ2-1	18	TRBD2	TRBV5-4	TGTGCCAGCAGCTTGCCTGGAGGGACTAGCGGGTCCTACAATGAGCAGTTCTTC	CASSLPGGTSGSYNEQFF
NA	TRBJ1-5	14	TRBD1	TRBV28	TGTGCCAGCAGTAACAGGGGTGGCAATCAGCCCCAGCATTTT	CASSNRGGNQPQHF
NA	TRBJ2-6	13	NA	TRBV5-1	TGCGCCAGCCGGGCCTCTGGGGCCAACGTCCTGACTTTC	CASRASGANVLTF
NA	TRBJ1-5	16	NA	TRBV23-1	TGCGCCAGCAGTCAATCGATTGGAGGGGCCCATCAGCCCCAGCATTTT	CASSQSIGGAHQPQHF
NA	TRBJ1-3	17	TRBD1	TRBV5-5	TGTGCCAGCAGCCCTCGATCGACAGGGTGGACTGGAAACACCATATATTTT	CASSPRSTGWTGNTIYF
NA	TRBJ2-3	17	NA	TRBV9	TGTGCCAGCAGCGTAGTTGTCACAGCAACCGGCACAGATACGCAGTATTTT	CASSVVVTATGTDTQYF
once	TRBJ1-1	13	NA	TRBV18	TGTGCCAGCTCACAAACCGGGGGCACTGAAGCTTTCTTT	CASSQTGGTEAFF
NA	TRBJ1-3	15	NA	TRBV10-3	TGTGCCATCAGTGGTGTCGAGTCGAGTGGAAACACCATATATTTT	CAISGVESSGNTIYF
once	TRBJ2-1	12	NA	TRBV11-1	TGTGCCAGCAGCCCCTCCCTCAATGAGCAGTTCTTC	CASSPSLNEQFF
once	TRBJ2-1	12	NA	TRBV9	TGTGCCAGCAGCCGGAACCAGAGGGAGCAGTTCTTC	CASSRNQREQFF
NA	TRBJ1-1	14	NA	TRBV6-5	TGTGCCAGCTGGATGGCGGCATTGAACACTGAAGCTTTCTTT	CASWMAALNTEAFF
NA	TRBJ2-7	15	NA	TRBV19	TGTGCCAGTAGTAGCTCCCCAGGGAATTGGGGCGAGCAGTACTTC	CASSSSPGNWGEQYF
NA	TRBJ1-1	12	NA	TRBV24-1	TGTGCCACCAGTGACCCCGGGGCTGAAGCTTTCTTT	CATSDPGAEAFF
NA	TRBJ2-7	11	NA	TRBV27	TGTGCCAGCAGGTCCCTTTCCGAGCAGTACTTC	CASRSLSEQYF
NA	TRBJ1-5	15	NA	TRBV19	TGTGCCAGTAGTAATTCCGGGACACCGAATCAGCCCCAGCATTTT	CASSNSGTPNQPQHF
NA	TRBJ1-4	16	NA	TRBV27	TGTGCCAGCAGCCTAGAGCCGTACTCAACTAATGAAAAACTGTTTTTT	CASSLEPYSTNEKLFF
NA	TRBJ1-1	14	NA	TRBV10-3	TGTGCCATCAGTGAAAGGGGGGTATATACTGAAGCTTTCTTT	CAISERGVYTEAFF
NA	TRBJ2-2	12	NA	TRBV6-5	TGTGCCAGCAGTTCCCGTTCTAGCGAGCTGTTTTTT	CASSSRSSELFF
once	TRBJ2-7	16	NA	TRBV7-9	TGTGCCAGCAGCTTAGTATCAGGGGCCCGCTCCTACGAGCAGTACTTC	CASSLVSGARSYEQYF
NA	TRBJ2-3	17	TRBD2	TRBV10-2	TGCGCCAGCAGTGATTCCAGACTAGCGGGGGGCACAGATACGCAGTATTTT	CASSDSRLAGGTDTQYF